The T cell receptor (beta chain) described here comes from a study of identifying expanded T cells in peripheral blood (dated by TCRdb to about 2019). About the study as a whole: Four technical replicates, made by sequencing separate aliquots from the same pool of genomic DNA, were compared pairwise. General conclusions and limits of the study: Both the number of clones called differentially abundant and the false-positive rate were significantly reduced by the beta-binomial model across all healthy-donor time intervals. Between technical replicates the binomial model flagged around 1.2 differentially abundant clones, whereas over around two weeks the binomial model flagged about 16.4 and over roughly 4 weeks 19 to 20. The authors expected biological variance in healthy repertoires might increase further over much longer intervals such as months to years. For all healthy donors, the variance in clone template counts between roughly 2-week samples rose significantly as total template count increased.

No immune events such as infections were documented for the healthy donors during the collection period. Blood repertoires from healthy donors were used as a training cohort for calibrating time-dependent variance in a beta-binomial model of differential abundance of T-cell clones. The training cohort comprised approximately 10 healthy donors, 3 female and 7 male. The donors were between about 25 and 70 years old, with an average age of roughly 40 years. Whole blood from each healthy donor was obtained from a commercial supplier and was collected at three time points 2 to 3 weeks apart. For immunosequencing, genomic DNA was extracted from whole blood that had not been sorted. The immunoSEQ Assay, which relies on bias-controlled multiplex PCR amplification of genomic DNA, was used to profile TCRbeta CDR3 regions. Per the authors' processing: The absolute abundance of each unique TCRbeta CDR3 region was quantified after sequences were collapsed and filtered. Two models were used to test differential abundance: a binomial model (Fisher-equivalent) and a beta-binomial model that adds time-dependent variance fitted from healthy donors. Clones with fewer than 5 combined templates were removed, and a clone was called differentially abundant if the clone's Benjamini-Hochberg FDR was below 0.01. Beta-binomial variance was modeled as a function of total template count across the two samples using the form v = (b*log(k)+a)^2. In TCRdb, the immuneACCESS table is reduced to in-frame sequences with V and J assigned. These tables do not hold every clone; where another copy was compared, an unresolved V gene accounts for under half, and the others remain unexplained. From that table come the V and J calls and clone size; the DNA was used to work out D and trimming. The sample table holds 75,000 to 95,000 clones, of which around 83% were seen once. The biggest ten clones account for 3.5% to 5.5% of the sample.

This clone was found once. Its antigen is not yet known. Nothing much larger sits one base from this clone, and base qualities are not available. V is pared back by 1 base and J by 1 base, with 19 bases lying between the germline termini. In the germline V gene, CDR1 corresponds to SGHAT and CDR2 to FQNNGV. From cysteine to phenylalanine, the CDR3 is 18 amino acids long. Solely the CDR3 DNA is kept, with 54 bases framed from the first base. This TCR was sampled from a person aged 18-70 years in good health. The chain couples TRBV11-2 to TRBJ1-1, and TRBD1 may be the D gene, going by 5 matching bases. The sample taken for sequencing was blood. CDR3 region: CASSLGVGSQRGNTEAFF. Read as DNA, the sequence is TGTGCCAGCAGCTTAGGAGTAGGTTCTCAAAGGGGGAACACTGAAGCTTTCTTT. This CDR3, with the reference TRBV11-2 and TRBJ1-1 proteins standing in past its ends, gives the full variable domain EAGVAQSPRYKIIEKRQSVAFWCNPISGHATLYWYQQILGQGPKLLIQFQNNGVVDDSQLPKDRFSAERLKGVDSTLKIQPAKLEDSAVYLCASSLGVGSQRGNTEAFFGQGTRLTVV.